One and the same sample provided the 2 T cell receptor beta chains below, sequenced in a study of cytomegalovirus exposure and HLA in healthy donors. In the PCR, 60 Vbeta and 13 Jbeta primers were used. Here immunoSEQ multiplex PCR was the method, and the copy in TCRdb shows in-frame clones only, minus some. The sample holds over 100,000 clones, around 83% seen once. Sequenced sample: PBMCs. The source of these receptors is a man aged 25 to 45 in good health and CMV-seropositive.

J is TRBJ1-2 and V is TRBV18, with TRBD1 matching 8 bases. This CDR3 has 16 residues. Germline lookup yields CDR1 KGHSH and CDR2 LQKENI. V lost 6 bases and J lost 0; bases outside the gene matches: 9. CDR3: CASSQGQGLANYGYTF. CDR3 in DNA: TGTGCCAGCTCCCAAGGACAGGGCTTGGCTAACTATGGCTACACCTTC.

The chain carries TRBV6-6 and TRBJ2-5; D call uncertain. Between the trimmed V and J ends, which lost 4 bases and 2 bases, there was a span of 11 bases. CDR1 is MNHNY, CDR2 SVGAGI, per germline (reference sequence). The CDR3 spans 14 residues. The CDR3, as DNA: TGTGCCAGCAGTTCCTCTGGGCAGCAAGAGACCCAGTACTTC. It codes for CASSSSGQQETQYF.